This T cell receptor beta chain was retrieved from a study of blood T cell repertoires in COVID-19. The overall study: Sample material is recorded as cDNA or gDNA derived from T cells, B-cell-depleted T cells, or PBMCs.

Trimming took off 2 bases at V and 7 bases at J, with 9 bases between the two ends. CDR1 and CDR2 from the germline V gene are SGHRS and YFSETQ. There are 13 residues in the CDR3. Sequencing used immunoSEQ multiplex PCR; TCRdb keeps in-frame clones, though not all of them. The sample carries some 100,000 clones, around 85% recorded once. Sequenced sample: peripheral blood. This sequence originates from a man aged 55 to 70 with acute or convalescent COVID-19. J is TRBJ1-4 and V is TRBV5-1; D is ambiguous. The DNA for the CDR3 is TGCGCCAGCAGCTTTCGTGGCGGTGAAAAACTGTTTTTT. Its protein product is CASSFRGGEKLFF.